This TCR beta chain is from a study of shared clonotypes between healthy human individuals (TCRdb year 2020). With respect to the entire study: The cohort included three men and a couple of women between 18 and 49 years of age. For each donor, three plates each were used for CD4 naive and CD4 memory, two plates were used for CD8 naive, and one plate was used for CD8 memory. Libraries were prepared and TCR repertoires were sequenced by different laboratories using diverse techniques, in order to increase sequencing depth and limit assay-specific biases. Per donor, leukapheresis produced somewhere between about 0.8 and 9 billion PBMCs. To estimate repertoire size and how much clonotypes are shared between individuals, the study performed deep sequencing of blood TCR repertoires from a few healthy adults. Overall results and qualifications from the work: Only blood was sampled, and tissue TCR repertoires likely differ from those in blood. Larger estimated clonotype richness was generally found for naive subsets than for memory subsets. Incomplete sequencing was indicated by rarefaction of sorted-subset datasets, despite the large sequencing depth. Because the study included a small number of donors, the genetic and exposure-history diversity represented was limited. About 5% of naive CD4, around 3.5% of naive CD8, 2% to 2.5% of memory CD4, and around 0.42% of memory CD8 clonotypes were shared across several donors. Pairwise subsampling indicated that sequencing depth was expected to affect the degree of clonotype sharing among donors. Compared with non-shared clonotypes, the clonotypes found in all four sorted-subset donors had higher generation probabilities.

Healthy HIV-negative adults with no recently reported acute infections or vaccinations were included as donors. All donors were Caucasian adults living in Nashville, Tennessee, USA. CD4+ T cells were enriched through magnetic negative selection, after which naive cells were positively selected on CD45RA and the remaining negative fraction served as the memory subset. Blood was obtained by leukapheresis, after which PBMCs were separated by Ficoll-Histopaque density gradient centrifugation and cryopreserved in liquid nitrogen vapor phase. Analytical flow cytometry was used to check the purity and quantity of every magnetically sorted T cell population. From each sorted fraction, genomic DNA was isolated and quantified by UV absorbance on a Nanodrop 2000c. Using the deep immunoSEQ assay, multiplex PCR amplified TCR CDR3 regions from genomic DNA. Genomic DNA extracted from each cell subset was distributed evenly over all wells of several immunoSEQ 96-well plates, and each plate served as one replicate. Each replicate PCR for sorted subsets received approximately 220 ng genomic DNA, equal to about 29,000 T cell genomes. Purified libraries were measured with a Qubit 3.0 fluorometer, size-checked on a Bioanalyzer 2100, and measured again with the KAPA Library Quantification kit. A separate single-read 150-cycle Illumina NextSeq 550 flow cell was used to sequence each immunoSEQ 96-well plate. The authors processed their data as follows. Because the immunoSEQ output included only junctional sequences and no quality scores, the filtering could not be the same as the filtering used for full-length reads. Sequences were annotated with PyIR, a Python wrapper for IgBLAST v1.9, using IMGT germline references to assign V/J genes and CDR3. Any read was removed if the V/J assignment was weak (E-value above 1e-6), the CDR3 was missing, or the read contained stop codons, out-of-frame junctions, or ambiguous translated residues. V3J clonotypes were defined by identical inferred V gene, J gene, and CDR3 amino acid sequence. To compute the percentage overlap between repertoires, the number of shared unique clonotypes was divided by the size of the smaller repertoire. RTK rarefaction, the Chao1 estimator, and Recon v2.1 estimates of unobserved clonotypes were used to assess repertoire richness. For all TCRbeta clonotypes obtained by the gDNA method from several donors, generation probabilities were computed with OLGA. TCRdb provides this immuneACCESS table in a form limited to in-frame rearrangements. Some clones are lacking; in checked studies, under half of them reflect an unresolved V gene, and why the rest are absent is not known. The V and J calls and the clone size are those of that table, but D and trimming were determined from the DNA. Within this sample are millions of clones, with roughly nine tenths of them counted one time only. Clones ranked in the top ten supply more than 0.12% of the sample.

For this clone: The antigen this receptor binds is unknown. No clone much larger than this one lies a single base away; base qualities are absent. This sample also contains other DNA sequences that code for the same CDR3.

Sample: naive CD4+ T cells sorted from blood. Per the publication, the cell subset or site label means: CD45RA+ positively selected. The receptor's source is a young man in good health.

The CDR3 reads as follows: CASSSDRGYEQYF. The bases are TGTGCCAGCAGCTCCGACAGGGGCTACGAGCAGTACTTC. In this chain, TRBV7-2 is recombined with TRBJ2-7, with 8 middle bases fitting TRBD1. From the cysteine through the phenylalanine, the CDR3 covers 13 amino acids. The DNA shown is the 39-base CDR3, in frame from base 1. Per the germline V gene, SGHTA is the CDR1 and FQGNSA is the CDR2. V trim: 4 bases; J trim: 3 bases; unmatched bases: 2.